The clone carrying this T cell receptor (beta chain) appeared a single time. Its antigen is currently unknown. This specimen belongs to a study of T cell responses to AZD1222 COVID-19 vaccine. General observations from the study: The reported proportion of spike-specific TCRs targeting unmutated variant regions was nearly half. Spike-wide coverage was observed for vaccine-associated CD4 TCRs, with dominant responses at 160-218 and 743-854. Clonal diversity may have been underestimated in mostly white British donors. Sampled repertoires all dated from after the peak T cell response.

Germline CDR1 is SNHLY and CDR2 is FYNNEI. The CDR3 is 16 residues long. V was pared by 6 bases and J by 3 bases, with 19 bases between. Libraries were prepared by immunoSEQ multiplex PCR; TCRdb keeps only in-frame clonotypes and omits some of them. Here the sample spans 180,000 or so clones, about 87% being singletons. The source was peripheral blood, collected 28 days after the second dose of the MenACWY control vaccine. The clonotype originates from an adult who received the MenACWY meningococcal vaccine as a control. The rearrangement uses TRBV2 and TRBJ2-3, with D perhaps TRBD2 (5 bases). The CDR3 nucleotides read TGTGCCAGCAGCCCGAGCGGTTCGAGGGTGACAGATACGCAGTATTTT. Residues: CASSPSGSRVTDTQYF.